This T cell receptor (beta chain) was recorded in a study of T-cell reconstitution after alpha-beta-depleted transplantation in children. Using unique molecular identifiers, the investigators prepared the TCRbeta library. TCRdb re-called the PCR reads with MiXCR, one entry per CDR3 protein. The repertoire holds 250,000 or so distinct CDR3 sequences, with roughly 25% as singletons. The CDR3 has 12 amino acids. Trimming removed 7 bases from V and 5 bases from J, with 14 bases in between. Per the germline V gene, CDR1 is SQVTM and CDR2 is ANQGSEA. Sample: PBMCs, mostly from graft donor cells, taken 360 days after TCRalphabeta/CD19-depleted stem cell transplant. This clonotype originated in a female patient between 2 and 15 years old who had a stem cell transplant for congenital amegakaryocytic thrombocytopenia, so the T cells may come from the graft donor. The V and J genes are TRBV29-1 and TRBJ2-5; D is undetermined. The CDR3 coding sequence is TGCAGCGCTAGATGGGTCGGCGAGACCCAGTACTTC. Its protein product is CSARWVGETQYF.